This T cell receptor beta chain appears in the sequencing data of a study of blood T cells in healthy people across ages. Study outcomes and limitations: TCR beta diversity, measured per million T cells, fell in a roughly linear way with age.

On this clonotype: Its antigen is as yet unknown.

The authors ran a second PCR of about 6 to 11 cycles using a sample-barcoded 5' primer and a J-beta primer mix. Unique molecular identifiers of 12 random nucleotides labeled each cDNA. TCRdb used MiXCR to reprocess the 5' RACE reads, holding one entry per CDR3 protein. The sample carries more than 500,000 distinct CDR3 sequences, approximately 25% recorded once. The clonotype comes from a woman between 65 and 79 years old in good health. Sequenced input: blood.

The CDR3 sequence is CASSRRLLLGDGYTF. For the CDR3, the DNA is TGTGCCAGCAGCCGCCGACTCCTCCTAGGGGATGGCTACACCTTC. V gene TRBV3-1 combines with J gene TRBJ1-2; the D gene is possibly TRBD1 (5 bases). Germline assignment: CDR1 LGHDT and CDR2 YNNKEL (reference sequence). V was shortened by 4 bases and J by 6 bases, with 18 bases between the two germline ends. CDR3 length equals 15 residues.